The rows below give T cell receptor beta chains drawn from one sample of a study of Ad26.COV2.S vaccination and SARS-CoV-2 variants. Sequencing was performed with immunoSEQ multiplex PCR; in TCRdb, only in-frame clones are kept and a portion is missing. The table includes 350,000 to 400,000 clones, about 88% detected once. Source: peripheral blood, taken in a trial of Ad26.COV2.S vaccine versus placebo. These receptors were taken from a person between 18 and 65 years old who received the Ad26.COV2.S COVID-19 vaccine or a placebo. CDR3s include the opening cysteine and the closing phenylalanine or tryptophan. Fields, in order: D gene, J gene, V gene, clone size, CDR3 DNA, CDR3 protein. A D gene is named only where the DNA matches it firmly. Size tells how often a clone was seen (once, few, many) or the class of an expanded clone, and some rows leave it out.

-,TRBJ2-5,TRBV5-6,-,TGTGCCAGCAGCTTGAATAGAAGGGAGACCCAGTACTTC,CASSLNRRETQYF
-,TRBJ1-3,TRBV5-1,once,TGCGCCAGCAGAAAAACGGGGAGCTCTGGAAACACCATATATTTT,CASRKTGSSGNTIYF
-,TRBJ2-1,TRBV28,-,TGTGCCAGCAGTTCTCCCCATGAGCAGTTCTTC,CASSSPHEQFF
TRBD1,TRBJ2-1,TRBV20-1,-,TGCAGTGCTAGTCAGGGAAGGGACAGGGGGGCTGAGCAGTTCTTC,CSASQGRDRGAEQFF
TRBD2,TRBJ2-5,TRBV5-1,-,TGCGCCAGCAGCCCGGATGGGACTAGCGGGAGAATGGAAGAGACCCAGTACTTC,CASSPDGTSGRMEETQYF
-,TRBJ2-7,TRBV7-2,-,TGTGCCAGCAGCACACAGGGTCCCTATCGGTACTTC,CASSTQGPYRYF
-,TRBJ2-7,TRBV7-2,-,TGTGCCAGCAGCCTAGCAAGGGCGTCCTACGAGCAGTACTTC,CASSLARASYEQYF
-,TRBJ2-7,TRBV7-9,-,TGTGCCAGCAGCTTAGAACTTTTGGGGCAGTACTTC,CASSLELLGQYF
-,TRBJ1-2,TRBV7-2,-,TGTGCCAGCAGCTTAAGCAGCTATGGCTACACCTTC,CASSLSSYGYTF
TRBD1,TRBJ2-1,TRBV28,-,TGTGCCAGCAGGCCGGGACAGGGAGTCAATGAGCAGTTCTTC,CASRPGQGVNEQFF
-,TRBJ2-5,TRBV4-2,-,TGTGCCAGCAGCGAGTACTTGGGGGGAGGCGAGACCCAGTACTTC,CASSEYLGGGETQYF
-,TRBJ2-1,TRBV14,-,TGTGCCAGCAGAGGCGCGGTCCCCTACAATGAGCAGTTCTTC,CASRGAVPYNEQFF
TRBD1,TRBJ2-7,TRBV6-5,-,TGTGCCAGCAGCCCCGGGACAGGGGGCAGGGACGAGCAGTACTTC,CASSPGTGGRDEQYF
-,TRBJ2-1,TRBV20-1,-,TGCAGTGCTACATCTTACAATGAGCAGTTCTTC,CSATSYNEQFF
TRBD2,TRBJ2-1,TRBV7-2,-,TGTGCCAGCAGCGTGGGACTAGCGGGAGCGAATGAGCAGTTCTTC,CASSVGLAGANEQFF
-,TRBJ1-2,TRBV29-1,-,TGCAGCGTTGAACTGGGGAGCTTGTATGGCTACACCTTC,CSVELGSLYGYTF
-,TRBJ1-2,TRBV7-9,-,TGTGCCAGCAGCCCGCCGGGAATCCTGGGTGGCTACACCTTC,CASSPPGILGGYTF
-,TRBJ2-3,TRBV7-9,-,TGTGCCAGCAGCTTATATGGCGGCTTCACAGATACGCAGTATTTT,CASSLYGGFTDTQYF
TRBD2,TRBJ2-1,TRBV28,-,TGTGCCAGCAGGGGTCGGGCTAGCGGGGGCTACAATGAGCAGTTCTTC,CASRGRASGGYNEQFF
-,TRBJ1-4,TRBV3-1/TRBV3-2,-,TGTGCCAGCAGCTCCCGGGGAGCAACTAATGAAAAACTGTTTTTT,CASSSRGATNEKLFF